These T cell receptor beta chains were read from a single sample in a study of blood T cells in healthy people across ages. TCRdb used MiXCR to reprocess the 5' RACE reads, holding one entry per CDR3 protein. Among fewer than 2,000,000 distinct CDR3 sequences listed, almost 35% were seen once. The sequenced sample was blood. These receptors came from a woman in her 30s in good health. CDR3s include the opening cysteine and the closing phenylalanine or tryptophan. Each record gives: V gene, CDR3 length, D gene, clone size, J gene, CDR3 protein, CDR3 DNA. A D gene is named only where the DNA matches it firmly. Part of the rows lack a size; the others show once, few, many or a class for expanded clones.

V: TRBV7-9
length: 14
D: TRBD1
size: few
J: TRBJ2-5
CDR3: CASSWDSQQETQYF
DNA: TGTGCCAGCAGCTGGGACAGCCAGCAAGAGACCCAGTACTTC

V: TRBV6-2/TRBV6-3
length: 14
D: .
size: .
J: TRBJ2-7
CDR3: CASGGPLTGYEQYF
DNA: TGTGCCAGCGGGGGTCCCTTAACAGGATACGAGCAGTACTTC

V: TRBV19
length: 12
D: .
size: .
J: TRBJ1-5
CDR3: CASTKRGQPQHF
DNA: TGTGCCAGTACCAAAAGGGGTCAGCCCCAGCATTTT

V: TRBV12-3/TRBV12-4
length: 15
D: TRBD1
size: .
J: TRBJ1-6
CDR3: CASRGQGSVNSPLHF
DNA: TGTGCCAGCAGGGGACAGGGGAGCGTTAATTCACCCCTCCACTTT

V: TRBV28
length: 15
D: TRBD2
size: few
J: TRBJ2-3
CDR3: CASSLYRGVEDTQYF
DNA: TGTGCCAGCAGTTTATACCGGGGGGTAGAAGATACGCAGTATTTT

V: TRBV2
length: 12
D: .
size: .
J: TRBJ2-1
CDR3: CASTGSYNEQFF
DNA: TGTGCCAGCACGGGTTCCTACAATGAGCAGTTCTTC

V: TRBV5-1
length: 14
D: TRBD1
size: .
J: TRBJ1-5
CDR3: CASSLGDSDQPQHF
DNA: TGCGCCAGCAGCTTGGGGGACAGCGATCAGCCCCAGCATTTT

V: TRBV30
length: 15
D: TRBD2
size: .
J: TRBJ2-1
CDR3: CAWSVSSGSYNEQFF
DNA: TGTGCCTGGAGTGTATCTAGCGGGTCCTACAATGAGCAGTTCTTC

V: TRBV20-1
length: 15
D: TRBD2
size: few
J: TRBJ2-3
CDR3: CSAYTTSGRADTQYF
DNA: TGCAGTGCTTACACAACTAGCGGGAGGGCTGATACGCAGTATTTT

V: TRBV3-1
length: 15
D: TRBD2
size: few
J: TRBJ2-5
CDR3: CASSQESRPGGTQYF
DNA: TGTGCCAGCAGCCAGGAAAGTCGACCGGGGGGGACCCAGTACTTC

V: TRBV12-3/TRBV12-4
length: 15
D: TRBD2
size: few
J: TRBJ2-1
CDR3: CASTPNPAGVSEQFF
DNA: TGTGCCAGCACCCCCAATCCTGCGGGAGTGTCTGAGCAGTTCTTC

V: TRBV4-2
length: 16
D: .
size: .
J: TRBJ2-5
CDR3: CASSQGSGLGGETQYF
DNA: TGTGCCAGCAGCCAAGGATCGGGGTTGGGGGGAGAGACCCAGTACTTC

V: TRBV7-9
length: 15
D: TRBD1
size: .
J: TRBJ1-6
CDR3: CASSPDRGVGSPLHF
DNA: TGTGCCAGCAGCCCGGACAGGGGAGTCGGTTCACCCCTCCACTTT

V: TRBV5-6
length: 15
D: .
size: many
J: TRBJ2-7
CDR3: CASSFGAAKSYEQYF
DNA: TGTGCCAGCAGCTTCGGTGCGGCAAAATCCTACGAGCAGTACTTC

V: TRBV2
length: 14
D: .
size: few
J: TRBJ2-1
CDR3: CASSAAVSYNEQFF
DNA: TGTGCCAGCAGTGCGGCGGTCTCCTACAATGAGCAGTTCTTC

V: TRBV4-1
length: 17
D: TRBD2
size: .
J: TRBJ2-7
CDR3: CASSQEDSGLARYEQYF
DNA: TGCGCCAGCAGCCAAGAAGACAGCGGACTAGCGAGGTACGAGCAGTACTTC

V: TRBV9
length: 14
D: .
size: .
J: TRBJ1-1
CDR3: CASSVDNMNTEAFF
DNA: TGTGCCAGCAGCGTAGACAACATGAACACTGAAGCTTTCTTT

V: TRBV18
length: 14
D: TRBD1
size: few
J: TRBJ2-7
CDR3: CASSGAGQGYEQYF
DNA: TGTGCCAGCTCGGGAGCGGGACAGGGCTACGAGCAGTACTTC

V: TRBV11-2
length: 17
D: TRBD1
size: .
J: TRBJ2-4
CDR3: CASSERDRVLPKNIQYF
DNA: TGTGCCAGCAGCGAACGGGACAGGGTCCTTCCCAAAAACATTCAGTACTTC

V: TRBV3-1
length: 16
D: .
size: .
J: TRBJ2-1
CDR3: CASSPRAEGGYNEQFF
DNA: TGTGCCAGCAGCCCTCGCGCCGAAGGCGGCTACAATGAGCAGTTCTTC

V: TRBV3-1
length: 14
D: .
size: few
J: TRBJ2-7
CDR3: CASSQTQSFYEQYF
DNA: TGTGCCAGCAGCCAAACCCAATCCTTCTACGAGCAGTACTTC

V: TRBV7-9
length: 18
D: TRBD2
size: few
J: TRBJ2-3
CDR3: CASSRRGGAIRRSDTRYF
DNA: TGTGCCAGCAGCCGTCGCGGGGGGGCCATTCGGCGGTCAGATACGCGGTATTTT

V: TRBV4-1
length: 15
D: .
size: .
J: TRBJ1-5
CDR3: CASSQDIGSNQPQHF
DNA: TGCGCCAGCAGCCAAGATATCGGGAGCAATCAGCCCCAGCATTTT

V: TRBV6-1
length: 15
D: .
size: few
J: TRBJ2-1
CDR3: CASSDGQGSYNEQFF
DNA: TGTGCCAGCAGTGATGGTCAGGGGTCCTACAATGAGCAGTTCTTC